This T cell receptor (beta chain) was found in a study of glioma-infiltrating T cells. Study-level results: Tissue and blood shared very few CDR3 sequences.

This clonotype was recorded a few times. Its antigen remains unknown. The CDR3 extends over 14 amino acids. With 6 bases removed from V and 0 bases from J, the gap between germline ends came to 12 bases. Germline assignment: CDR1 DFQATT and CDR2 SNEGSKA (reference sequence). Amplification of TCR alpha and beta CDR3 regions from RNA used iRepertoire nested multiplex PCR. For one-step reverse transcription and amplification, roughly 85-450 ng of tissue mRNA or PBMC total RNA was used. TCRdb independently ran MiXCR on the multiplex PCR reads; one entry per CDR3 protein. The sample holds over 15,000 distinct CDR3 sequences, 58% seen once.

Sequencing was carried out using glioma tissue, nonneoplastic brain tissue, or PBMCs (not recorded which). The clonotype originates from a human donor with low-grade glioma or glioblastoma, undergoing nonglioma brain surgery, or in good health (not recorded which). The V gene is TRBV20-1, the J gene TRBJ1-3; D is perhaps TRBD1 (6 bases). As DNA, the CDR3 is TGCAGTGCCTCTACAGGGCTCTCTGGAAACACCATATATTTT. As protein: CSASTGLSGNTIYF.